The rows below give T cell receptor beta chains drawn from one sample of a study of blood T cell repertoires in COVID-19. Sequencing used immunoSEQ multiplex PCR; TCRdb keeps in-frame clones, though not all of them. The table includes 100,000 to 150,000 clones, approximately 82% detected once. The sequenced sample consisted of peripheral blood. Receptors originate from a woman between 45 and 60 years old with acute or convalescent COVID-19. Both conserved end residues are part of each CDR3. A D gene is named only where the DNA matches it firmly. For some rows the clone size is stated as once, few or many, or as a class when expanded; others skip it.

J,size,V,D,DNA,CDR3
TRBJ2-1,.,TRBV6-5,.,TGTGCCAGCAGTTACTCGATCCAGTACAATGAGCAGTTCTTC,CASSYSIQYNEQFF
TRBJ1-1,.,TRBV7-9,.,TGTGCCAGCAGCTATGAAAATTCCGGGGGAGCTTTCTTT,CASSYENSGGAFF
TRBJ2-2,.,TRBV5-4,.,TGTGCCAGCAGCTTGGGGACTGCGAACACCGGGGAGCTGTTTTTT,CASSLGTANTGELFF
TRBJ2-7,.,TRBV10-3,TRBD1,TGTGCCATAGACAGGGGTTTTCACGAGCAGTACTTC,CAIDRGFHEQYF
TRBJ2-1,.,TRBV27,TRBD2,TGTGCCAGCAGTTTATTCGGTTGGGGAGGGAATAATGAGCAGTTCTTC,CASSLFGWGGNNEQFF
TRBJ2-2,.,TRBV6-5,.,TGTGCCAGCAACAAGGCGGGGGCCAACACCGGGGAGCTGTTTTTT,CASNKAGANTGELFF
TRBJ2-7,few,TRBV28,TRBD2,TGTGCCAGCGGAGGGACTAGCGGGAGTGGAGAGCAGTACTTC,CASGGTSGSGEQYF
TRBJ1-5,.,TRBV6-6,.,TGTGCCAGCAGTTACTCCAGGGAAGCGAGTCAGCCCCAGCATTTT,CASSYSREASQPQHF
TRBJ1-5,.,TRBV19,.,TGTGCCAGTAGTATGGCCGCTCAGCCCCAGCATTTT,CASSMAAQPQHF
TRBJ2-1,.,TRBV27,TRBD2,TGTGCCAGCAGTTTGATCGGGACTAGCGGGTCAATCGGCAGGGAGCAGTTCTTC,CASSLIGTSGSIGREQFF
TRBJ2-4,.,TRBV19,.,TGTGCCAGTAGTATAGATCTTTGGTCCGGAGCCAAAAACATTCAGTACTTC,CASSIDLWSGAKNIQYF
TRBJ2-7,.,TRBV6-2/TRBV6-3,TRBD2,TGTGCCAGCAGTTTTAGCGGGGGAAGCTCCTACGAGCAGTACTTC,CASSFSGGSSYEQYF
TRBJ1-2,.,TRBV2,TRBD1,TGTGCCAGCAGTGAAGGCCCGGCAGGGGGTATATTTAGATATGGCTACACCTTC,CASSEGPAGGIFRYGYTF
TRBJ2-6,.,TRBV7-9,TRBD1,TGTGCCAGCAGCTTAGCCTACAGGGGGCCTGGGGCCAACGTCCTGACTTTC,CASSLAYRGPGANVLTF
TRBJ2-7,few,TRBV6-2/TRBV6-3,.,TGTGCCAGCAGTTCGCACATGGCCTACGAGCAGTACTTC,CASSSHMAYEQYF
TRBJ2-1,.,TRBV7-3,TRBD2,TGTGCCAGCAGCGGACCGGGACTAGCGGGGGGAAGTAGGAATGAGCAGTTCTTC,CASSGPGLAGGSRNEQFF
TRBJ2-7,.,TRBV28,TRBD2,TGTGCCAGCAGCTCATTCCCGGGGGGGATCTACGAGCAGTACTTC,CASSSFPGGIYEQYF
TRBJ1-1,few,TRBV12-5,.,TGTGCTAGTGGTTTGGCTCCCTCCACTGAAGCTTTCTTT,CASGLAPSTEAFF
TRBJ1-1,.,TRBV6-6,TRBD1,TGTGCCAGCAGCTTACAAACAACCGGGACAGGGGGCTCGGACACTGAAGCTTTCTTT,CASSLQTTGTGGSDTEAFF
TRBJ2-7,.,TRBV11-2,TRBD2,TGTGCCAGCAGCCCTAGGCCGGGACTAGCGAACTACGAGCAGTACTTC,CASSPRPGLANYEQYF
TRBJ2-2,.,TRBV7-9,.,TGTGCCAGCACACAGGGCACCGGGGAGCTGTTTTTT,CASTQGTGELFF
TRBJ1-6,few,TRBV7-2,.,TGTGCCAGCAGCTCCGAGGGAGGGTCACCCCTCCACTTT,CASSSEGGSPLHF
TRBJ1-2,.,TRBV29-1,.,TGCAGCGTCTCCCAGGATGGCCGAAGGGGGGGCTACACCTTC,CSVSQDGRRGGYTF
TRBJ1-5,once,TRBV29-1,.,TGCAGCGTTATTTGGGGGGGCCTTTATAGCAATCAGCCCCAGCATTTT,CSVIWGGLYSNQPQHF
TRBJ2-1,.,TRBV25-1,TRBD2,TGTGCCAGCAGTCCCGCGATAGCGGGAGTGAATGAGCAGTTCTTC,CASSPAIAGVNEQFF
TRBJ2-1,.,TRBV10-3,TRBD2,TGTGCCATCAGTGGGGGCGGGAGGGCCCGGGAGCAGTTCTTC,CAISGGGRAREQFF
TRBJ2-2,.,TRBV5-1,.,TGCGCCAGCAGCTGGAGCGGACCCACCGGGGAGCTGTTTTTT,CASSWSGPTGELFF
TRBJ1-6,.,TRBV14,TRBD1,TGTGCCAGCAGCCAAGCCGTTACAGGGGCGGTAGGTTCACCCCTCCACTTT,CASSQAVTGAVGSPLHF
TRBJ1-4,.,TRBV9,.,TGTGCCAGCAGCGTTTCACCAGCAACTAATGAAAAACTGTTTTTT,CASSVSPATNEKLFF
TRBJ2-5,.,TRBV9,TRBD2,TGTGCCAGCAGCGTAGACCCGGGACTAGCGGGAGAAGAGACCCAGTACTTC,CASSVDPGLAGEETQYF
TRBJ2-1,.,TRBV2,TRBD2,TGTGCCAGCAGCACGACTAGCGGGAGTAATGAGCAGTTCTTC,CASSTTSGSNEQFF
TRBJ1-2,.,TRBV2,.,TGTGCCACCCAACTCAGGGCCAACTATGGCTACACCTTC,CATQLRANYGYTF
TRBJ1-2,few,TRBV7-9,.,TGTGCCAGCAGCTTAAGTAAGGCAGGGAAAACCTTC,CASSLSKAGKTF
TRBJ2-7,.,TRBV29-1,.,TGCAGCGTTGGGGAGACCTACGAGCAGTACTTC,CSVGETYEQYF
TRBJ1-2,.,TRBV28,TRBD1,TGTGCCAGCAGTCTGCGGTCGGGACAGGTCAACTATGGCTACACCTTC,CASSLRSGQVNYGYTF
TRBJ1-2,.,TRBV29-1,.,TGCAGCGTTGATCTTCCGGGACTTAACTATGGCTACACCTTC,CSVDLPGLNYGYTF
TRBJ1-1,.,TRBV4-1,.,TGCGCCAGCAGCCAAGATCGGGGAAACGGGTACACTGAAGCTTTCTTT,CASSQDRGNGYTEAFF
TRBJ2-3,.,TRBV7-6,.,TGTGCCAGCAGCTTAGTCAGAAGTCCAGGGGTCCCCACAGATACGCAGTATTTT,CASSLVRSPGVPTDTQYF
TRBJ1-1,.,TRBV9,.,TGTGCCAGCAGCGGGACTGGGGGGGCCCAAGAAGCTTTCTTT,CASSGTGGAQEAFF
TRBJ2-7,once,TRBV6-5,TRBD1,TGTGCCAGTACCGGGACAGGGGGCGACGAGCAGTACTTC,CASTGTGGDEQYF
TRBJ2-7,.,TRBV14,TRBD1,TGTGCCAGCAGCCAAGATCTGGACAGGGTGTACGAGCAGTACTTC,CASSQDLDRVYEQYF
TRBJ1-2,.,TRBV3-1/TRBV3-2,.,TGTGCCAGCAGCCAAGACAGGGCAACTACTCTTTTC,CASSQDRATTLF
TRBJ1-1,once,TRBV5-5,TRBD1,TGTGCCAGCAGCTCATATGGGGGACAGGGAACCATGAACACTGAAGCTTTCTTT,CASSSYGGQGTMNTEAFF
TRBJ2-1,.,TRBV2,TRBD2,TGTGCCAGCAGTCCCGGACTAGCGGGAGGGAATGAGCAGTTCTTC,CASSPGLAGGNEQFF